This is a list of T cell receptor beta chains from one sample in a study of T cell repertoires in ileal Crohn's disease. The assay was immunoSEQ multiplex PCR, and TCRdb's table has in-frame clones only and misses some. The sample includes several thousand clones, about 96% of them seen just once. Source material: ileal tissue. These receptors came from an adult with Crohn's disease. Both conserved end residues are part of each CDR3. A D gene is named only where the DNA matches it firmly.

TRBV29-1	.	TRBJ2-5	TGCAGCGTTGTTTCAGGGGTGCAGACCCAGTACTTC	CSVVSGVQTQYF
TRBV6-1	TRBD1	TRBJ2-5	TGTGCCAGCAGTTCACAGGGGGGCCAAGAGACCCAGTACTTC	CASSSQGGQETQYF
TRBV2	.	TRBJ2-6	TGTGCCAGCACCCGGGAGTCCAGCCCCCTCTCTGGGGCCAACGTCCTGACTTTC	CASTRESSPLSGANVLTF
TRBV7-3	.	TRBJ1-2	TGTGCCAGCAGCTCGCTGACAGATGGCTACACCTTC	CASSSLTDGYTF
TRBV7-3	.	TRBJ2-3	TGTGCCAGCAGCTTATCGGATACGCAGTATTTT	CASSLSDTQYF
TRBV10-3	.	TRBJ1-1	TGTGCCATCAGGGGGAGGGACACTGAAGCTTTCTTT	CAIRGRDTEAFF
TRBV7-2	TRBD2	TRBJ2-4	TGTGCCAGCAGCTTATTCCGGGGACTAGGGGGAAACATTCAGTACTTC	CASSLFRGLGGNIQYF
TRBV29-1	.	TRBJ1-2	TGCAGCGTTCCGAGGGCCAGCTATGGCTACACCTTC	CSVPRASYGYTF
TRBV2	.	TRBJ2-2	TGTGCCAGCTTCGGGGGGCCCGGCACCGGGGAGCTGTTTTTT	CASFGGPGTGELFF
TRBV18	.	TRBJ1-6	TGTGCCAGCTCACCACTTGCGGGAGGGTCCTATAATTCACCCCTCCACTTT	CASSPLAGGSYNSPLHF
TRBV19	TRBD1	TRBJ2-2	TGTGCCAGTAGTACCTCCCCGGGACAGGGGGCGAACACCGGGGAGCTGTTTTTT	CASSTSPGQGANTGELFF
TRBV5-1	.	TRBJ2-2	TGCGCCAGCAGCTCAACGCGGGTGAACACCGGGGAGCTGTTTTTT	CASSSTRVNTGELFF
TRBV6-6	.	TRBJ1-5	TGTGCCAGCAGTTACTCCGATCAGCCCCAGCATTTT	CASSYSDQPQHF
TRBV2	TRBD1	TRBJ1-2	TGTGCCAGCGAGTACCCCTTGCGGACAGGGGACTATGGCTACACCTTC	CASEYPLRTGDYGYTF
TRBV5-8	TRBD1	TRBJ2-2	TGTGCCAGCACCACGGACAGGGGCACCGGGGAGCTGTTTTTT	CASTTDRGTGELFF
TRBV25-1	.	TRBJ1-5	TGTGCCAGCAGTGATTGGGGAGACAATCAGCCCCAGCATTTT	CASSDWGDNQPQHF
TRBV9	TRBD1	TRBJ1-2	TGTGCCAGCAGCGTAGGGACAGGGGGATTTGGCTACACCTTC	CASSVGTGGFGYTF
TRBV28	.	TRBJ2-1	TGTGCCAGCAGTTTTCTCCGGACTAACAATGAGCAGTTCTTC	CASSFLRTNNEQFF
TRBV20-1	.	TRBJ2-3	TGCAGTGCCACAAAGGGGGGGGCGCAGTATTTT	CSATKGGAQYF
TRBV4-3	.	TRBJ2-2	TGCGCCAGCAGCCAAGAGTTAGGGGCCGTTAACACCGGGGAGCTGTTTTTT	CASSQELGAVNTGELFF
TRBV15	.	TRBJ1-2	TGTGCCACCAGCAGGGCGGGGGGTGTCGGCTACACCTTC	CATSRAGGVGYTF
TRBV6-1	TRBD1	TRBJ1-1	TGTGCCAGCAGGGGTACAGGGGTTAACACTGAAGCTTTCTTT	CASRGTGVNTEAFF
TRBV4-1	.	TRBJ2-3	TGCGCCAGCAGCTCCCACTCCGGCACAGATACGCAGTATTTT	CASSSHSGTDTQYF
TRBV5-1	TRBD1	TRBJ1-1	TGCGCCAGCAGCCAGAGACAGGGTTCTGGTTCTGAAGCTTTCTTT	CASSQRQGSGSEAFF
TRBV19	.	TRBJ2-4	TGTGCCAGTAGTATAGTGGGCAGGGGTCCCAAAAACATTCAGTACTTC	CASSIVGRGPKNIQYF
TRBV18	.	TRBJ1-6	TGTGCCAGCTCCCCCTCTACAGGGCTTCCCCTCCACTTT	CASSPSTGLPLHF
TRBV7-9	TRBD1	TRBJ2-5	TGTGCCAGCAGCCGTACAGGGGGTTTGTGGGAGACCCAGTACTTC	CASSRTGGLWETQYF
TRBV27	.	TRBJ1-1	TGTGCCAGCAGTGGGATTGACAAAGGGGCGAACACTGAAGCTTTCTTT	CASSGIDKGANTEAFF
TRBV5-1	.	TRBJ1-2	TGCGCCAGCAGCTTGGACACAGGGAAAAGCGGCACCTTC	CASSLDTGKSGTF
TRBV7-9	.	TRBJ2-2	TGTGCCAGCAGCTTCTGGGGGCAGGTCAACACCGGGGAGCTGTTTTTT	CASSFWGQVNTGELFF
TRBV7-9	TRBD2	TRBJ2-3	TGTGCCAGCAGCCGAGCGGGGGGGACAGATACGCAGTATTTT	CASSRAGGTDTQYF
TRBV6-5	.	TRBJ1-6	TGTGCCAGCAGTTACTCGACTGGCAGGGGAAATTCACCCCTCCACTTT	CASSYSTGRGNSPLHF
TRBV7-9	.	TRBJ1-3	TGTGCCAGCAGCCCTAGGAGGGGTCTAGACACCATATATTTT	CASSPRRGLDTIYF
TRBV19	TRBD1	TRBJ2-2	TGTGCCAGTAGTAGGACAGGGAGTCGGAGCACCGGGGAGCTGTTTTTT	CASSRTGSRSTGELFF
TRBV7-2	.	TRBJ2-7	TGTGCCAGCAGCTTAGGGACACCCGCAAACTACGAGCAGTACTTC	CASSLGTPANYEQYF
TRBV5-1	.	TRBJ1-1	TGCGCCAGCAGCGCTGGACCGGAGGCCAACTCTGAAGCTTTCTTT	CASSAGPEANSEAFF
TRBV23-1	.	TRBJ2-4	TGCGCCAGCAGTCAATTCCGTGAGCTAGCCAAAAACATTCAGTACTTC	CASSQFRELAKNIQYF
TRBV30	TRBD2	TRBJ2-3	TGTGCCTGGACTAGCGGGTTCAAGGATACGCAGTATTTT	CAWTSGFKDTQYF
TRBV18	TRBD1	TRBJ1-4	TGTGCCAGCTCACCCCCGGGACAGGGGGCTGATAGACTGTTTTTT	CASSPPGQGADRLFF
TRBV6-1	.	TRBJ1-1	TGTGCCAGCACCGCCGTAGAGGGATACACTGAAGCTTTCTTT	CASTAVEGYTEAFF
TRBV11-2	TRBD1	TRBJ1-4	TGTGCCAGCAGCTTAGAATTGGGACAGGGGCCGAGGGAAAAACTGTTTTTT	CASSLELGQGPREKLFF
TRBV6-6	.	TRBJ2-7	TGTGCCAGCAGTTACTCGCTGGCTCACGAGCAGTACTTC	CASSYSLAHEQYF
TRBV9	TRBD1	TRBJ2-7	TGTGCCAGCAGCGTAGGTTCTGGGACAGTGTACTACGAGCAGTACTTC	CASSVGSGTVYYEQYF
TRBV6-4	TRBD1	TRBJ2-2	TGTGCCAGCGTAGGGTCCCGGGACAGTTTATTATTTGTAGACACCGGGGAGCTGTTTTTT	CASVGSRDSLLFVDTGELFF
TRBV5-1	.	TRBJ1-6	TGCGCCAGCAGCTTGGAAACAGGGCTGAATTCACCCCTCCACTTT	CASSLETGLNSPLHF
TRBV21-1	.	TRBJ2-2	TGTGCCAGCAGCACCCGACAGGGATCGAACACCGGGGAGCTGTTTTTT	CASSTRQGSNTGELFF
TRBV18	.	TRBJ1-5	TGTGCCAGCTCCCCTTGGGCGGGGGCAGATCAGCCCCAGCATTTT	CASSPWAGADQPQHF
TRBV1	.	TRBJ2-5	TGCACCAGCACTAGGACTAGGGAGGAGACCCAGTACTTC	CTSTRTREETQYF
TRBV6-6	TRBD1	TRBJ1-6	TGTGCCAGCAGACCCGGGACAGTTGGAAATTCACCCCTCCACTTT	CASRPGTVGNSPLHF
TRBV5-5	.	TRBJ1-5	TGTGCCAGCAGCCAGCAGGGCTTAATGAATCAGCCCCAGCATTTT	CASSQQGLMNQPQHF
TRBV15	.	TRBJ1-2	TGTGCCACCAGCAGAGATCTCACAGCTAACTATGGCTACACCTTC	CATSRDLTANYGYTF